The clone carrying this TCR beta chain was observed a single time. Its antigen is currently unknown. Naive CD8 cells comprised CD45RO-negative, CCR7-positively selected cells, excluding terminally differentiated effector memory CD45RA+ cells. This sample is part of a study of shared clonotypes between healthy human individuals. The CDR3 is 15 amino acids. V shed 4 bases, J shed 6 bases, and the junction held 9 bases outside the gene matches. Germline lookup yields CDR1 SGHTS and CDR2 YDEGEE. Whole-study results and caveats: Across subsets, estimated richness was generally greater for naive than for memory populations.

Genomic DNA from each subset was divided evenly over several immunoSEQ plates. Generated by immunoSEQ multiplex PCR, the TCRdb table keeps only in-frame clones and is missing some. The data contain about 1,800,000 clones, about 95% of them seen just once; the ten biggest clones take up around 1%. Sequencing was carried out using naive CD8+ T cells sorted from blood. The clonotype originates from a man aged 18 to 30 in good health. The chain joins TRBV5-8 to TRBJ1-4, with 7 bases aligning to TRBD1. The CDR3 loop is CASSTRGGFDEKLFF. For the CDR3, the DNA is TGTGCCAGCAGCACCAGGGGGGGGTTTGATGAAAAACTGTTTTTT.